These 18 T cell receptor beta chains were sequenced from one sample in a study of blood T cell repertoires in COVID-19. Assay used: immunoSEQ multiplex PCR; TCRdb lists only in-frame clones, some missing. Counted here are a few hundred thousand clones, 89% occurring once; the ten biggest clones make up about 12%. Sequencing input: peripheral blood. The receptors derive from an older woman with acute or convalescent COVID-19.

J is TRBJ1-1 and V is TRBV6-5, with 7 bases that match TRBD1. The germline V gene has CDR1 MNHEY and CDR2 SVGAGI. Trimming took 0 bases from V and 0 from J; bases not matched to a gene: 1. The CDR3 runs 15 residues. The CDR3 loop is CASSYSGGLNTEAFF. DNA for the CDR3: TGTGCCAGCAGTTACTCAGGGGGCCTGAACACTGAAGCTTTCTTT.

CDR3 residues: CASSLYQDRDSYGYTF. For the CDR3, the DNA is TGCGCCAGCAGCCTTTACCAGGACAGGGACTCCTATGGCTACACCTTC. The chain employs TRBV4-1 and TRBJ1-2; TRBD1 matches at 8 bases. Germline V CDR1 and CDR2: MGHRA, YSYEKL. V lost 4 bases and J lost 4; bases outside the gene matches: 11. The CDR3 is 16 residues long.

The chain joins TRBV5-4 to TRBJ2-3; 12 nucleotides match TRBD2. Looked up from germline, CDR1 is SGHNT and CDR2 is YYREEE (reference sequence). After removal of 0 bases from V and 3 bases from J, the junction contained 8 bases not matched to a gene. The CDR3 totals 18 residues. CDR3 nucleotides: TGTGCCAGCAGCTTGGATCCCCAGACTAGCGGGAGTACAGATACGCAGTATTTT. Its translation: CASSLDPQTSGSTDTQYF.

Written as DNA, the CDR3 is TGTGCCAGCAGTTTATTGGGGACAGGGGGCGCGCCGCCCCAGCATTTT. Protein product: CASSLLGTGGAPPQHF. This chain joins TRBV28 and TRBJ1-5, with 12 bases aligning to TRBD1. CDR3 length: 16 amino acids. Germline V gene sequence: CDR1 MDHEN, CDR2 SYDVKM. V shed 1 base and J 9 bases; nucleotides not matched to a gene: 7.

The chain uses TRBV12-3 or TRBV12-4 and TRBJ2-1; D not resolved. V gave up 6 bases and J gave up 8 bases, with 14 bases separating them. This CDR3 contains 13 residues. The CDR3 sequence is CASSKRRSDEQFF. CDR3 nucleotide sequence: TGTGCCAGCAGCAAACGGCGGTCAGATGAGCAGTTCTTC.

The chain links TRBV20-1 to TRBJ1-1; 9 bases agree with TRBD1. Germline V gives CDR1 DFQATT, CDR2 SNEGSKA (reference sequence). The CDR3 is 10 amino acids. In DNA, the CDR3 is TGCAGCTACACAGGGGGCAGGGCTTTCTTT. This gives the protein CSYTGGRAFF.

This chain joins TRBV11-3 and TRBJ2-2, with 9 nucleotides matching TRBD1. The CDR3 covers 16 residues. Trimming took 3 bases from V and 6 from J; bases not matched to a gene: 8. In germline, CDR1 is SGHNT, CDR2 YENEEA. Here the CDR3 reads CASSLGQGTGAGELFF. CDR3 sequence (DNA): TGTGCCAGCAGCTTGGGACAGGGTACGGGGGCCGGGGAGCTGTTTTTT. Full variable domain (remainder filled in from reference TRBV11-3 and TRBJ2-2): EAGVVQSPRYKIIEKKQPVAFWCNPISGHNTLYWYLQNLGQGPELLIRYENEEAVDDSQLPKDRFSAERLKGVDSTLKIQPAELGDSAVYLCASSLGQGTGAGELFFGEGSRLTVL.

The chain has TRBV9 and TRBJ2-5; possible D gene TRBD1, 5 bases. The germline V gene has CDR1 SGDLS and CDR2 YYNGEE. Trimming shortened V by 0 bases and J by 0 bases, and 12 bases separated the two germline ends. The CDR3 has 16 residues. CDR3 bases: TGTGCCAGCAGCGTAGGGGGCCCGACCTACCAAGAGACCCAGTACTTC. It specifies CASSVGGPTYQETQYF.

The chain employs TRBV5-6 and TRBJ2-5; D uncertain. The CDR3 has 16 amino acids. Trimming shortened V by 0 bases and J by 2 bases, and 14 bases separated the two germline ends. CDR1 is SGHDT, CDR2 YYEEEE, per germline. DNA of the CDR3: TGTGCCAGCAGCTTGGCGTTTCTGGCGGATCAAGAGACCCAGTACTTC. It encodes CASSLAFLADQETQYF.

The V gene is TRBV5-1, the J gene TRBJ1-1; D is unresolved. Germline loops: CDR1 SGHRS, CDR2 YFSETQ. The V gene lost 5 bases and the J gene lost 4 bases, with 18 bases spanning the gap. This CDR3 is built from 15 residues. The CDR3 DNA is TGCGCCAGCAGACCGGGGTTCCTTCGGGGCACTGAAGCTTTCTTT. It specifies CASRPGFLRGTEAFF.

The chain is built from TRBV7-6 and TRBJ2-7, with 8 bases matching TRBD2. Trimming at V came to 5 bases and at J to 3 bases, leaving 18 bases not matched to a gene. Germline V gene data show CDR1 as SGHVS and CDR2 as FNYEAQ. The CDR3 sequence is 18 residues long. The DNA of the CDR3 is TGTGCCAGCAGCATGGTCCTAGCGGGCGCCTCATCCTTCTACGAGCAGTACTTC. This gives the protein CASSMVLAGASSFYEQYF.

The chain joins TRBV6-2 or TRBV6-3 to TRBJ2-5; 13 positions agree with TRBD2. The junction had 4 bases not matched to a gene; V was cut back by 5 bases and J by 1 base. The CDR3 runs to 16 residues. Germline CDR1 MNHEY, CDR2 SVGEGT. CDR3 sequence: CASSPTSGRPQETQYF. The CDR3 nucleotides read TGTGCCAGCAGTCCGACTAGCGGGAGGCCCCAAGAGACCCAGTACTTC.

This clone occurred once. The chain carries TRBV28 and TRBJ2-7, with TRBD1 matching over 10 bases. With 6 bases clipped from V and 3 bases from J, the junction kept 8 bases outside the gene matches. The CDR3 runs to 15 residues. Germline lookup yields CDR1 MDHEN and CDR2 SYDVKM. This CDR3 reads CASRPLGTGVYEQYF. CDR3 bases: TGTGCCAGCAGACCTCTAGGGACAGGGGTCTACGAGCAGTACTTC.

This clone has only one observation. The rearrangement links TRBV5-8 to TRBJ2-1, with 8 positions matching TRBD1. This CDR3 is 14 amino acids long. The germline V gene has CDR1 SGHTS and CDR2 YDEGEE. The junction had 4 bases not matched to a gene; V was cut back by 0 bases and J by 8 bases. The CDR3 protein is CASSLVQGAHEQFF. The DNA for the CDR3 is TGTGCCAGCAGCTTGGTTCAGGGGGCCCATGAGCAGTTCTTC.

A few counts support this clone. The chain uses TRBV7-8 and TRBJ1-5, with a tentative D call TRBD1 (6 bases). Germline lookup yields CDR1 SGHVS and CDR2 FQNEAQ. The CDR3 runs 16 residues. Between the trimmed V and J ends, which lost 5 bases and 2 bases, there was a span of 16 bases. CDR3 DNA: TGTGCCAGCAGCGACCACAGGGTTAATCGCAATCAGCCCCAGCATTTT. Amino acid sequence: CASSDHRVNRNQPQHF. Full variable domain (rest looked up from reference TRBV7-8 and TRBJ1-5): GAGVSQSPRYKVAKRGQDVALRCDPISGHVSLFWYQQALGQGPEFLTYFQNEAQLDKSGLPSDRFFAERPEGSVSTLKIQRTQQEDSAVYLCASSDHRVNRNQPQHFGDGTRLSIL.

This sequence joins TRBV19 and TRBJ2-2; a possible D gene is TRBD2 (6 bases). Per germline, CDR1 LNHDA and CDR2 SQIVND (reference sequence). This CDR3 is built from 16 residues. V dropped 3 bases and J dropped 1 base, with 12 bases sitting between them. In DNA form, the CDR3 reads TGTGCCAGTAGTATCGGGAGTAGACTGAACACCGGGGAGCTGTTTTTT. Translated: CASSIGSRLNTGELFF.

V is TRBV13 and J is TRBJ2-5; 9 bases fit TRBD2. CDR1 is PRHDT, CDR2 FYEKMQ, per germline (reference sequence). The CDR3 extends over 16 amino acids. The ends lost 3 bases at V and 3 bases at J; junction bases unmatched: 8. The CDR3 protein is CASSFGSGGQEETQYF. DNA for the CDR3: TGTGCCAGCAGCTTCGGAAGCGGGGGGCAGGAAGAGACCCAGTACTTC.

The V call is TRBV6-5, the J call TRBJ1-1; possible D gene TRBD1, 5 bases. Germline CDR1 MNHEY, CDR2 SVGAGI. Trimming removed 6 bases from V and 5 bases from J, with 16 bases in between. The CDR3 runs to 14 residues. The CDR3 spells CASRSIGVGTEAFF. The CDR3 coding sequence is TGTGCCAGCAGATCGATAGGGGTTGGGACTGAAGCTTTCTTT.